The clone carrying this T cell receptor (beta chain) was observed a single time. The CDR3 has 17 residues. Germline CDR1 MDHEN, CDR2 SYDVKM. The sample originates from a study of blood T cells in healthy people across ages. PCR was performed a second time for roughly 7 to 11 cycles using a sample-barcoded 5' primer and a J-beta primer mix. TCRdb reprocessed the 5' RACE reads via MiXCR and lists one record per CDR3 protein. The sample lists about 1 million distinct CDR3 sequences; more than 35% were seen once. The genes are TRBV28 and TRBJ2-5; 12 nucleotides line up with TRBD1. The assigned J gene may be wrong: the sequence end matches TRBJ2-7 better. Sequenced material: blood. The TCR comes from a woman in her sixties or seventies in good health. In DNA form, the CDR3 reads TGTGCCAGCAGTTCCTGGGGGACAGGGGGCAAAGTGAACGAGCAGTACTTC. Encoded protein: CASSSWGTGGKVNEQYF.